This T cell receptor beta chain originates from a study of blood T cells in healthy people across ages. Study results and limitations: Donor CMV status, an unknown factor, possibly confounded changes in expanded clonotypes.

This clonotype was detected a few times. Antigen specificity is unknown. A sample-barcoded 5' primer and a J-beta primer mix were used in a second PCR of roughly 6 to 12 cycles. TCRdb independently ran MiXCR on the 5' RACE reads; one entry per CDR3 protein. The table has about 1.7 million distinct CDR3 sequences, approximately 28% seen once. Sample: blood. The clonotype comes from a woman in her twenties or thirties in good health.

CDR3 sequence: CASTQGRQTRGHTF. CDR3 in DNA: TGTGCCAGCACCCAAGGTCGGCAAACGAGGGGCCACACCTTC. The rearrangement joins TRBV6-5 to TRBJ1-2; tentatively, D is TRBD1 (5 bases). The germline V gene has CDR1 MNHEY and CDR2 SVGAGI. The CDR3 has 14 residues. Deletions cut 7 bases from V and 12 bases from J, with 24 bases between.